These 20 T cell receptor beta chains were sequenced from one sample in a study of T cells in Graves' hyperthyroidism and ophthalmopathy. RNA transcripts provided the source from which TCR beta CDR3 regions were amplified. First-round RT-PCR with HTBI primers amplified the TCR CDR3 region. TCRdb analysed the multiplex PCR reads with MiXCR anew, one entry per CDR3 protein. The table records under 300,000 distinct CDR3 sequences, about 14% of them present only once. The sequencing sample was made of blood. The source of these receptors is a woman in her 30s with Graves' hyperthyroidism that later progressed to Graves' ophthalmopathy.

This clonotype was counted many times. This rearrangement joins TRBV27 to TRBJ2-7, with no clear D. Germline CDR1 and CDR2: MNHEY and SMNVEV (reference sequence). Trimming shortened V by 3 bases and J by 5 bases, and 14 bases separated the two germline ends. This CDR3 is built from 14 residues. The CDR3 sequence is CASSFSPHRNEQYF. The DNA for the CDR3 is TGTGCCAGCAGTTTCAGTCCTCATAGAAACGAGCAGTACTTC.

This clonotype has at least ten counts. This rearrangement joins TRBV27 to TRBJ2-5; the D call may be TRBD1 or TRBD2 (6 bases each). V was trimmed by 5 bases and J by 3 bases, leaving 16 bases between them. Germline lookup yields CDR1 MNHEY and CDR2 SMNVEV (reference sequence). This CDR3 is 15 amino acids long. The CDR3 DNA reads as TGTGCCAGCAGTACGGGGGCGCAAATAGAAGAGACCCAGTACTTC. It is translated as CASSTGAQIEETQYF.

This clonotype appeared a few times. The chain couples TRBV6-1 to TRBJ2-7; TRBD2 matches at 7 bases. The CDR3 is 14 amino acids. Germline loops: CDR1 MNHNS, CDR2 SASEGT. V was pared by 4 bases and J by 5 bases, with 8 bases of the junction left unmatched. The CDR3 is CASSARGGPNEQYF. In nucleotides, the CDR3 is TGTGCCAGCAGTGCCCGGGGAGGGCCTAACGAGCAGTACTTC.

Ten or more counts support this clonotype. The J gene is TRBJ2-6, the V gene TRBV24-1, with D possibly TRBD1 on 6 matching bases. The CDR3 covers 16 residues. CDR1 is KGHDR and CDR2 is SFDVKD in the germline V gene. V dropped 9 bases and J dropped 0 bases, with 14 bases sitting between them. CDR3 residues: CATSSLDSSGANVLTF. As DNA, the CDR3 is TGTGCCACCTCTTCCCTGGACAGCTCTGGGGCCAACGTCCTGACTTTC.

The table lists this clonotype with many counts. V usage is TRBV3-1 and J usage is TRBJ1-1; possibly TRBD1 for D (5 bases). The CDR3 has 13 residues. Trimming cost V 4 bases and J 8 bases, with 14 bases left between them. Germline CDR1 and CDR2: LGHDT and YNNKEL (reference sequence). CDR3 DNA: TGTGCCAGCAGCCTATCCCGTAGGGGAGAAGCTTTCTTT. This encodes CASSLSRRGEAFF.

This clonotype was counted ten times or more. CDR3 nucleotide sequence: TGTGCCAGCAGCCCCACGCCACTAGCGGGAGATACGCAGTATTTT. This encodes CASSPTPLAGDTQYF. J is TRBJ2-3 and V is TRBV11-1, with 9 bases fitting TRBD2. J lost 5 bases, V lost 5 bases, and 8 bases had no gene match. This CDR3 is built from 15 residues. Per germline, CDR1 SGHAT and CDR2 FQDESV (reference sequence).

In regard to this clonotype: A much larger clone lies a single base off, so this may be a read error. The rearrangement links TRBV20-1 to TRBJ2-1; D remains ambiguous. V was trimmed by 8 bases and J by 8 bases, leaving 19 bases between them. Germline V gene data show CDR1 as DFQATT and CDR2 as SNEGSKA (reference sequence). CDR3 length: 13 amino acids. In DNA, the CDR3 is TGCAGTATGAAGCCCCTAGGAATACATGAGCAGTTCTTC. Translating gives CSMKPLGIHEQFF.

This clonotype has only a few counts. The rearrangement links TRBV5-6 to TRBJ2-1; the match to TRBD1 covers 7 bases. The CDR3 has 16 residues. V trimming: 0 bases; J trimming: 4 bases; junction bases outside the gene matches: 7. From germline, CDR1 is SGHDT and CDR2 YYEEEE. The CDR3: CASSLERGLLYNEQFF. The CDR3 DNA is TGTGCCAGCAGCTTGGAGAGGGGGCTACTTTACAATGAGCAGTTCTTC.

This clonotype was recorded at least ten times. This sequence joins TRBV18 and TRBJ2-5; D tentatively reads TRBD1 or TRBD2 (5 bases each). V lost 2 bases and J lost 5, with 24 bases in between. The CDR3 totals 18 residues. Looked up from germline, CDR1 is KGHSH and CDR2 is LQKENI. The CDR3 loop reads CASSPTASGWGSGETQYF. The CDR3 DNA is TGTGCCAGCTCACCAACTGCGAGCGGTTGGGGCTCTGGGGAGACCCAGTACTTC.

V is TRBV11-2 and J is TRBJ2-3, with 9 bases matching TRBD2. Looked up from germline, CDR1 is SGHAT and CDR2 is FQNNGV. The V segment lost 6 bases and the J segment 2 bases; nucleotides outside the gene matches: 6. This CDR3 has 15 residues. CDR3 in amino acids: CASRLTSGITDTQYF. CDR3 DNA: TGTGCCAGCAGGTTGACTAGCGGAATCACAGATACGCAGTATTTT.

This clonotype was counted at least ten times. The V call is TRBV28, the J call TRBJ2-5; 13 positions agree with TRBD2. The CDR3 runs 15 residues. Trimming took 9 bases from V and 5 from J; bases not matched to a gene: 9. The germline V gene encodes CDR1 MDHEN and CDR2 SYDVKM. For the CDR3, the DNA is TGTGCCAGTTGGACTAGCGGGAGTTTCAAGGAGACCCAGTACTTC. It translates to CASWTSGSFKETQYF.

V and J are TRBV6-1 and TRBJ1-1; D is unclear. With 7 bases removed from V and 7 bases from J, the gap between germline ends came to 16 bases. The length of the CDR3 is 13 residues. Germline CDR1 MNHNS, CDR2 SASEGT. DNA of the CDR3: TGTGCCAGCACCAGTGGGGTTGGCTTTGAAGCTTTCTTT. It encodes CASTSGVGFEAFF.

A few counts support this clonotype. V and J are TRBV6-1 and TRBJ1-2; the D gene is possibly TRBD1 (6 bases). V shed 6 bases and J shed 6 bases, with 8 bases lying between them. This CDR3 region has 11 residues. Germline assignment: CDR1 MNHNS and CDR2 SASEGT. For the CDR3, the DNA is TGTGCCAGCAGCAGGGGTAATGGCTACACCTTC. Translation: CASSRGNGYTF.

The CDR3 sequence: CASSPGRIVATNEKLFF. The CDR3 DNA reads as TGCGCCAGCAGCCCGGGACGGATAGTTGCAACTAATGAAAAACTGTTTTTT. The chain joins TRBV5-1 to TRBJ1-4; perhaps TRBD1 as D (5 bases). CDR1 is SGHRS, CDR2 YFSETQ, per germline. Deletions cut 4 bases from V and 0 bases from J, with 16 bases between. This CDR3 contains 17 residues.

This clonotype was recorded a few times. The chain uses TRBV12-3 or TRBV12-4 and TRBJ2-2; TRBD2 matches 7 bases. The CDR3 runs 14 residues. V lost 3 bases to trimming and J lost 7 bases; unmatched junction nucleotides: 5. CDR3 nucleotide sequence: TGTGCCAGCAGTTTGCGGGAGATGGTCGGGGAGCTGTTTTTT. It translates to CASSLREMVGELFF.

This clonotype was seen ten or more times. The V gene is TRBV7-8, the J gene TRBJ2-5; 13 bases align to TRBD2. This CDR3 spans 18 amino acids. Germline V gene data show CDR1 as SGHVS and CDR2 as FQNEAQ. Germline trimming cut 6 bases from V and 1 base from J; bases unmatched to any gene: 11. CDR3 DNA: TGTGCCAGCAGTTTACGCCTACTAGCGGGAGGGCCCCAAGAGACCCAGTACTTC. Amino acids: CASSLRLLAGGPQETQYF.

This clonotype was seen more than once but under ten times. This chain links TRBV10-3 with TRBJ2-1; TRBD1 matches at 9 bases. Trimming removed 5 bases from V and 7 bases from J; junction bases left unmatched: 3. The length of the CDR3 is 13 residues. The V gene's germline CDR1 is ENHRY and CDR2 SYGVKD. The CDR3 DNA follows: TGTGCCATCAGTACAGGGGGCGGGAATGAGCAGTTCTTC. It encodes CAISTGGGNEQFF.

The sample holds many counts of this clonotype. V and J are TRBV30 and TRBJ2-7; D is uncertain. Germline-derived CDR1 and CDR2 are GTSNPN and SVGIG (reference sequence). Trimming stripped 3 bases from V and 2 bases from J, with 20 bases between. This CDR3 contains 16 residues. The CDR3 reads CAWSPPSRSLTYEQYF. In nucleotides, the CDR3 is TGTGCCTGGAGCCCCCCCAGCAGGTCTCTAACCTACGAGCAGTACTTC.

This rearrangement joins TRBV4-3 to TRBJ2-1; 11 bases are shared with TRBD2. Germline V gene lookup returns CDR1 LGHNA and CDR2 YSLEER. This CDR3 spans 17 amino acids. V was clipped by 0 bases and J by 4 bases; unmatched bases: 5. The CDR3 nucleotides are TGCGCCAGCAGCCAAGATCAACTAGCGGGAGTTTACAATGAGCAGTTCTTC. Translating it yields CASSQDQLAGVYNEQFF.

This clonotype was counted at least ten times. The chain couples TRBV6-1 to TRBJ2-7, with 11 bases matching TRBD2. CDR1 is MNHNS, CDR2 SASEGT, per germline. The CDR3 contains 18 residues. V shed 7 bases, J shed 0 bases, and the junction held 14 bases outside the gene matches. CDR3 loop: CASTKESKTSGTSYEQYF. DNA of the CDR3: TGTGCCAGCACCAAAGAGAGCAAGACTAGCGGGACCTCCTACGAGCAGTACTTC.